This T cell receptor beta chain was recorded in a study of shared clonotypes between healthy human individuals. General study findings and limits: How much donors shared clonotypes was expected to be affected by sequencing depth.

Trimming took off 5 bases at V and 9 bases at J, with 15 bases between the two ends. CDR1 and CDR2 (germline): SGHRS, YFSETQ. The CDR3 is 14 amino acids. Notes on this clone: Its antigen is currently unknown.

CD4+ cells were split into CD45RA+ naive and CD45RA-negative memory subsets. An approximately 210 ng quantity of DNA, tens of thousands of T cell genomes, went into the sorted-subset replicate PCRs. Sequencing used immunoSEQ multiplex PCR; TCRdb keeps in-frame clones, though not all of them. In the table there are some 2,000,000 clones, over 85% of which are singletons. The gene calls are TRBV5-1 and TRBJ1-6, with D maybe TRBD1 (6 bases). This TCR was recovered from a man younger than 30 in good health. The source material was naive CD4+ T cells sorted from blood. The subset is: CD45RA+ positively selected. CDR3 loop: CASSEGGSASPLHF. The CDR3 DNA reads TGCGCCAGCAGTGAAGGGGGTTCGGCTTCACCCCTCCACTTT. Supplemented by reference TRBV5-1 and TRBJ1-6, the full variable domain reads KAGVTQTPRYLIKTRGQQVTLSCSPISGHRSVSWYQQTPGQGLQFLFEYFSETQRNKGNFPGRFSGRQFSNSRSEMNVSTLELGDSALYLCASSEGGSASPLHFGNGTRLTVT.